This entry describes one T cell receptor beta chain. The V end lost 7 bases, the J end lost 2 bases, and 15 bases lay between the germline ends. The CDR3 runs 14 residues. Looked up from germline, CDR1 is SGHDN and CDR2 is FVKESK. The data were taken from a study of blood T cell repertoires in COVID-19. Study-wide background: Collection of acute and convalescent COVID-19 samples took place in the United States, Italy and Spain.

As processed by the authors: Estimates of nucleated cell counts were drawn from the amplification of reference gene primers. Some clones are missing from TCRdb's copy, which holds only in-frame ones; the method was immunoSEQ multiplex PCR. The DNA was the basis for D and trimming; V, J and clone size are from that table. Found here are 42,000 or so clones, about 88% of them singletons; the top ten hold about 2.4%. The chain employs TRBV14 and TRBJ2-7; possibly TRBD1 for D (5 bases). Sequencing was carried out using peripheral blood. This clonotype was sampled from a human donor in a cohort sampled during active COVID-19. The CDR3 here is CASMWGIAAYEQYF. CDR3 nucleotides: TGTGCCAGCATGTGGGGCATTGCGGCCTACGAGCAGTACTTC.